The rows below give T cell receptor beta chains drawn from one sample of a study of shared clonotypes between healthy human individuals. Generated by immunoSEQ multiplex PCR, the TCRdb table keeps only in-frame clones and is missing some. The table lists 950,000 to 1,200,000 clones, roughly 77% of them singletons. Sequencing was done on a sample of memory CD4+ T cells from PBMCs. The receptors here all came from a man between 18 and 29 years old in good health. Some clones in this sample may be carry-over from other donors' samples. Both conserved end residues are part of each CDR3. The order of the fields is V gene, D gene, J gene, clone size, CDR3 DNA, CDR3 protein. D genes are given only for firm matches. Rows give clone size only sometimes, using once, few, many, or a class for an expanded clone.

>TRBV7-9|TRBD1|TRBJ1-1|.
TGTGCCAGCAGCTTAGTGGGACAGGGCACGGCTTTCTTT
CASSLVGQGTAFF
>TRBV30|.|TRBJ1-5|few
TGTGCCAACACCGGGGATAGCAATCAGCCCCAGCATTTT
CANTGDSNQPQHF
>TRBV5-5|TRBD1|TRBJ2-2|.
TGTGCCAGCAGGCCTCCGGGACAGGAGAACACCGGGGAGCTGTTTTTT
CASRPPGQENTGELFF
>TRBV6-1|TRBD1|TRBJ2-2|once
TGTATATCCCGCTATCAGGGGGAAACCGGGGAGCTGTTTTTT
CISRYQGETGELFF
>TRBV5-6|.|TRBJ1-1|once
TGTGCCAGCAGCTTTGGGGGCGTATGGCGCACTGAAGCTTTCTTT
CASSFGGVWRTEAFF
>TRBV30|.|TRBJ1-2|.
TGTGCCTGGAGTTACACAGGGTGGGGCTACACCTTC
CAWSYTGWGYTF
>TRBV19|.|TRBJ2-1|.
TGTGCCAGTAGTATATTGGGGAGGAGCTCCTACAATGAGCAGTTCTTC
CASSILGRSSYNEQFF
>TRBV28|.|TRBJ2-5|.
TGTGCCAGCAGTCCTGGACGCCAGGTTATAGAGACCCAGTACTTC
CASSPGRQVIETQYF
>TRBV7-6|.|TRBJ2-5|.
TGTGCCAGCAGCTTAGCAGGAGCGACCCAAGAGACCCAGTACTTC
CASSLAGATQETQYF
>TRBV18|.|TRBJ2-2|.
TGTGCCAGCTCACCTTTAGGGAACGCGAACACCGGGGAGCTGTTTTTT
CASSPLGNANTGELFF
>TRBV4-3|TRBD1|TRBJ2-1|few
TGCGCCAGCAGCCAAGGGGGTTTGGGACAGGAGAACAATGAGCAGTTCTTC
CASSQGGLGQENNEQFF
>TRBV28|.|TRBJ2-1|.
TGTGCTATTGGGAGGGGGTGGTACAATGAGCAGTTCTTC
CAIGRGWYNEQFF
>TRBV18|TRBD2|TRBJ2-7|.
TGTGCCAGCTCACCCGGGACTAGCGGGAGGGTAAGATCCGAGCAGTACTTC
CASSPGTSGRVRSEQYF
>TRBV5-4|.|TRBJ2-7|.
TGTGCCAGCAGCTTGGGCCCGGACCTCCCTCCCTATTTC
CASSLGPDLPPYF
>TRBV5-4|TRBD1|TRBJ2-1|.
TGTGCCAGCAGCTCGCCGGACAGGGGGCACTACAATGAGCAGTTCTTC
CASSSPDRGHYNEQFF
>TRBV27|TRBD2|TRBJ2-3|.
TGTGCCAGCAGTTGGGGGACTAGCGGCTCAGATACGCAGTATTTT
CASSWGTSGSDTQYF
>TRBV11-2|.|TRBJ1-5|.
TGTGCCAGCAGCTTATTTCTGGATCAGCCCCAGCATTTT
CASSLFLDQPQHF
>TRBV19|TRBD1|TRBJ1-1|once
TGTGCCAGTAGCCACAGGGGGCGTCGCCCTGAAGCTTTCTTT
CASSHRGRRPEAFF
>TRBV2|TRBD2|TRBJ2-1|.
TGTGCCAGCAGTGAAGCGGTAGCGGGAGGGGATGAGCAGTTCTTC
CASSEAVAGGDEQFF
>TRBV4-1|TRBD1|TRBJ1-5|.
TGCGCCAGCAGCCCGGGACAGGGGGTAATGCCCCAGCATTTT
CASSPGQGVMPQHF
>TRBV6-1|.|TRBJ2-6|.
TGTGCCAGCAGTGAAGGAAATTCCAACGTCCTGACTTTC
CASSEGNSNVLTF
>TRBV27|.|TRBJ2-5|.
TGTGCCAGCAGCCTTGAGGGCTCCCGCTACGAGACCCAGTACTTC
CASSLEGSRYETQYF
>TRBV19|.|TRBJ2-6|.
TGTGCCAGTAATTTAAGGTTATTCGGCTCTGGGGCCAACGTCCTGACTTTC
CASNLRLFGSGANVLTF
>TRBV5-4|.|TRBJ2-2|few
TGTGCCAGCAGCGGGGGCCTGCTTGGCGGGAGAAACACCGGGGAGCTGTTTTTT
CASSGGLLGGRNTGELFF
>TRBV30|.|TRBJ1-1|.
TGTGCCTGGAGTGTTTCGGGGGGCACGAACCTGAACACTGAAGCTTTCTTT
CAWSVSGGTNLNTEAFF
>TRBV6-5|.|TRBJ2-3|.
TGTGCCAGCAAGGAGGGGCTCACAGATACGCAGTATTTT
CASKEGLTDTQYF
>TRBV5-1|TRBD2|TRBJ2-3|.
TGCGCCAGCAGCTTGGGAGCTAGCGGAGGCACAGATACGCAGTATTTT
CASSLGASGGTDTQYF
>TRBV28|.|TRBJ1-1|.
TGTGCCAGCCTAGAACAGGGCTTCGCGAACACTGAAGCTTTCTTT
CASLEQGFANTEAFF
>TRBV6-1|.|TRBJ2-7|.
TGTGCCAGCAGTGCGACAGCATCGGGCGAGCAGTACTTC
CASSATASGEQYF
>TRBV5-1|.|TRBJ2-3|.
TGCGCCAGCAGCATCTCCGGGACGGACTTTTTGTTGGGCGCAGATACGCAGTATTTT
CASSISGTDFLLGADTQYF
>TRBV25-1|.|TRBJ1-1|.
TGTGCCAGCAGGAGGACAACTGAAGCTTTCTTT
CASRRTTEAFF
>TRBV5-4|.|TRBJ2-1|once
TGTGCCAGCAGCTTACGGGGCCCTTCCTACAATGAGCAGTTCTTC
CASSLRGPSYNEQFF
>TRBV6-4|TRBD2|TRBJ2-6|.
TGTGCCAGCTCATTAAGGGCGGGAGGCTCTGGGGCCAACGTCCTGACTTTC
CASSLRAGGSGANVLTF
>TRBV12-5|TRBD2|TRBJ2-2|.
TGTGCTAGTGGTTTAGCGGGAGGGTTCACCGGGGAGCTGTTTTTT
CASGLAGGFTGELFF
>TRBV27|.|TRBJ2-6|.
TGTGCCAGCAGTTCTACCCCCGGGACTGCGAGCTCTGGGGCCAACGTCCTGACTTTC
CASSSTPGTASSGANVLTF
>TRBV18|TRBD2|TRBJ2-3|few
TGTGCCAGCTCACCGGACGGGGCGGGAGGGGCAGATACGCAGTATTTT
CASSPDGAGGADTQYF
>TRBV28|TRBD2|TRBJ2-7|.
TGTGCCAGCACCCTTTACTTAGCGGGAGGATACTACGAGCAGTACTTC
CASTLYLAGGYYEQYF
>TRBV5-1|TRBD2|TRBJ2-7|.
TGCGCCAGCAGCTACGACGGGACTAGCGGACTCTACGAGCAGTACTTC
CASSYDGTSGLYEQYF
>TRBV7-9|.|TRBJ1-2|.
TGTGCCAGCAGCCCTCCGGAGGGTAACTATGGCTACACCTTC
CASSPPEGNYGYTF
>TRBV14|.|TRBJ1-4|.
TGTGCCAGCAGCCAAGGACTCACCGGTGAAAAACTGTTTTTT
CASSQGLTGEKLFF
>TRBV7-2|TRBD2|TRBJ2-1|.
TGTGCCAGCAGCCGTTCTAAATGGACTAGCGGGAGTGGAGAGCAGTTCTTC
CASSRSKWTSGSGEQFF
>TRBV9|.|TRBJ2-3|few
TGTGCCAGCAGCGCCGACCTGTGGCCGGATACGCAGTATTTT
CASSADLWPDTQYF
>TRBV5-6|TRBD1|TRBJ2-2|.
TGTGCCAGCAGCTTTTTGGGACAGGGCTATACCGGGGAGCTGTTTTTT
CASSFLGQGYTGELFF
>TRBV18|.|TRBJ2-7|.
TGTGCCAGCTCACCGGTCGGGGCAGGGCATTCCTACGAGCAGTACTTC
CASSPVGAGHSYEQYF
>TRBV10-3|TRBD2|TRBJ2-1|.
TGTGCCATCAGGTATACTAAAACCGGGACTAGCGAGGTATACAATGAGCAGTTCTTC
CAIRYTKTGTSEVYNEQFF
>TRBV5-1|.|TRBJ2-1|.
TGCGCCAGCAGCTTCGGTGGTAACAATGAGCAGTTCTTC
CASSFGGNNEQFF
>TRBV2|.|TRBJ2-2|.
TGTGCCAGCAGTCCTGGACAGCCGTTTACCGGGGAGCTGTTTTTT
CASSPGQPFTGELFF
>TRBV5-1|.|TRBJ1-1|.
TGCGCCAGCAGCTTGGAGGGCAGGGTAAAGAACACTGAAGCTTTCTTT
CASSLEGRVKNTEAFF